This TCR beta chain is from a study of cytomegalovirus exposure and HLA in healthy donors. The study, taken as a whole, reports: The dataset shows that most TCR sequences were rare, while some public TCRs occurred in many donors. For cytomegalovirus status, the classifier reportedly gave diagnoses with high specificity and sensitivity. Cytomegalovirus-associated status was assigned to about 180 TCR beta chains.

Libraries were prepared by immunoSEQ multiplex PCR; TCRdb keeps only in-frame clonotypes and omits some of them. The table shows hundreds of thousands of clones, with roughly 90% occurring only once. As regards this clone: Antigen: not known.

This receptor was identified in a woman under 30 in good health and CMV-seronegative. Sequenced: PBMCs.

CDR3: CASSLTVTSEQYF. CDR3 DNA sequence: TGTGCCAGCAGCTTGACAGTCACCTCGGAGCAGTACTTC. J is TRBJ2-7 and V is TRBV5-6; D is unclear. V gave up 1 base and J gave up 7 bases, with 12 bases separating them. The CDR3 runs 13 residues. CDR1 and CDR2 (germline): SGHDT, YYEEEE.